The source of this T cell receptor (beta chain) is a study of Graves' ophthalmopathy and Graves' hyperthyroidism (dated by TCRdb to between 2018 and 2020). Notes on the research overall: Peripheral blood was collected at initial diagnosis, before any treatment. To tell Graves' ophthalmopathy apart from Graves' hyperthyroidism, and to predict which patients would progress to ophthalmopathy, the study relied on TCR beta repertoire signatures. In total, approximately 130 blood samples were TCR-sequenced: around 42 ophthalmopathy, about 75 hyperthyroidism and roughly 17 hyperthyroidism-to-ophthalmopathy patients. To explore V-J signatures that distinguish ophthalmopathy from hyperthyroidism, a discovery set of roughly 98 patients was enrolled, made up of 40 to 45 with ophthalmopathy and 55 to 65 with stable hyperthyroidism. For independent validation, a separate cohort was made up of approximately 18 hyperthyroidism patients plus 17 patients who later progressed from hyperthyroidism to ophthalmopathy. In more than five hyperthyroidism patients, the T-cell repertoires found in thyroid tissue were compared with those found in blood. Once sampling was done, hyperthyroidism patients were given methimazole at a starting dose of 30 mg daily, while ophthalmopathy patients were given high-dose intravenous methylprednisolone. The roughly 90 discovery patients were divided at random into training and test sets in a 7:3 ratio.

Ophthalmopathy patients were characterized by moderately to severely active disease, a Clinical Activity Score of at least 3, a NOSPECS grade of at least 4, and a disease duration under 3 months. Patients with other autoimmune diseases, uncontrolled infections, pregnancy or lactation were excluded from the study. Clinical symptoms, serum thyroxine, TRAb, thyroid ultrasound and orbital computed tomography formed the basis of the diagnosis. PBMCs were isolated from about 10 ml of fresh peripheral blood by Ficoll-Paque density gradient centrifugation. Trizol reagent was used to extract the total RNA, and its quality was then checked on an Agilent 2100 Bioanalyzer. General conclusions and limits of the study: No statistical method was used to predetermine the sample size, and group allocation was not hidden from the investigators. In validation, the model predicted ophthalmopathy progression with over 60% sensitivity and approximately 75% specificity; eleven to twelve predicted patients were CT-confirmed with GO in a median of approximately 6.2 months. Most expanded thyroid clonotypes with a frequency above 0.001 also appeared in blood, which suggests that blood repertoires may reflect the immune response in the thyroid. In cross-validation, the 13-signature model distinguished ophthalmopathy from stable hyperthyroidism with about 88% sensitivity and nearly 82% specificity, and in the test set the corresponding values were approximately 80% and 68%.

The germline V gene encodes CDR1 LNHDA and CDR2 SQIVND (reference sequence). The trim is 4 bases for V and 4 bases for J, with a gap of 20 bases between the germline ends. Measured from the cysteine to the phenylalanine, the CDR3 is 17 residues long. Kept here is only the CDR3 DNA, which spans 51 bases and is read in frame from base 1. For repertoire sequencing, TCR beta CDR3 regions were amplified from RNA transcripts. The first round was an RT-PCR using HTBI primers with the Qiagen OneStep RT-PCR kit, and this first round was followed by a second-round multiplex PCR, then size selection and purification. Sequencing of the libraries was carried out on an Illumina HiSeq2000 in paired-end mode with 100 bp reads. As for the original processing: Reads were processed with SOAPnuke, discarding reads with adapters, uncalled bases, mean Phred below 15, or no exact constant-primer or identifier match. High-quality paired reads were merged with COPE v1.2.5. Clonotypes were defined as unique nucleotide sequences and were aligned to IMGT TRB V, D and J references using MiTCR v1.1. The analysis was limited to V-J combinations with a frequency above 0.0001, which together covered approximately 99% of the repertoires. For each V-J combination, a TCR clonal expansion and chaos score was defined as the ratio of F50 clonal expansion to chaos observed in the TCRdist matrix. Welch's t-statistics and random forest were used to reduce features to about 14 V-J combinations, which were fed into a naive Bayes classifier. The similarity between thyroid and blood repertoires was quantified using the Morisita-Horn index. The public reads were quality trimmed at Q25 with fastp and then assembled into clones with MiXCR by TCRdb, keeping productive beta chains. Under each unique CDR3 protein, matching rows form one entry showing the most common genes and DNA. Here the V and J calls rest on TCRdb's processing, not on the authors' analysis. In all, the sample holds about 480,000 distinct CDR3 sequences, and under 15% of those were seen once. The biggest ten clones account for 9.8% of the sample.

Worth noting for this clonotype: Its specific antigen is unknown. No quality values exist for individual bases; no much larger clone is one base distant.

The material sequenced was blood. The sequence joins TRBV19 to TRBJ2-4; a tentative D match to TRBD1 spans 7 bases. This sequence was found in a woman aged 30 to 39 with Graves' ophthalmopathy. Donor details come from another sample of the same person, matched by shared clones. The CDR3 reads CASSNLRDPGGKNIQYF. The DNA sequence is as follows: TGTGCCAGTAGTAACCTCAGGGACCCAGGGGGGAAAAACATTCAGTACTTC.